The entry below gives a single T cell receptor (beta chain) sequence along with its context. How the authors handled the data: For nucleated cells, counts were estimated from reference gene primer amplification. The table came from immunoSEQ multiplex PCR; TCRdb's copy has only in-frame clones and leaves some out. V, J and clone size derive from that table, while D and trimming were established from the DNA sequence. Here the sample spans approximately 86,000 clones, more than 80% being singletons. These data are taken from a study of blood T cell repertoires in COVID-19. Overall study context: The samples span acute and convalescent COVID-19 from the United States, Italy and Spain.

Germline CDR1 reads MGHRA; CDR2 reads YSYEKL. The V end lost 1 base, the J end lost 5 bases, and 8 bases lay between the germline ends. The CDR3 extends over 14 amino acids. The origin of this receptor is a woman aged 65 to 85 with acute or convalescent COVID-19. Sequencing was performed on peripheral blood. The chain links TRBV4-1 to TRBJ2-2; D gene ambiguous. CDR3 loop: CASSQGGETGELFF. Written as DNA, the CDR3 is TGCGCCAGCAGCCAAGGAGGCGAGACCGGGGAGCTGTTTTTT.